One sample yielded the 7 T cell receptor beta chains listed below, sequenced in a study of regulatory T cells in long-lasting Graves disease. Time point noted: newly diagnosed GD, antithyroid drugs for less than 3 months. From RNA extracted from PBMCs, the TCR library was made. The authors built TCR beta libraries using iRepertoire HTBI primers and Arm-PCR of CDR3 regions. One entry per CDR3 protein, called by TCRdb with MiXCR from the multiplex PCR reads. The sample holds about 420,000 distinct CDR3 sequences, about 16% seen once. The sample was also linked to a second study, of T cells in Graves' hyperthyroidism and ophthalmopathy.

The material sequenced was peripheral blood mononuclear cells (PBMCs), taken at new diagnosis, from a patient treated with antithyroid drugs. Receptor source: a woman aged 18-29 years with Graves disease.

Many counts were recorded for this clonotype. V gene TRBV20-1 combines with J gene TRBJ2-1, with D unresolved. The CDR3 has 15 amino acids. Germline values: CDR1 DFQATT, CDR2 SNEGSKA (reference sequence). Trimming took 2 bases from V and 0 from J, leaving 11 bases between them. CDR3 DNA: TGCAGTGCTAGAAAGGCGGTTAGCTCCTACAATGAGCAGTTCTTC. It is translated as CSARKAVSSYNEQFF.

This clonotype was detected a few times. V usage is TRBV19 and J usage is TRBJ2-3; the D is unclear. Germline V gives CDR1 LNHDA, CDR2 SQIVND (reference sequence). The CDR3 spans 16 residues. V lost 3 bases and J 4 bases, leaving 17 bases between the germline ends. The CDR3 DNA sequence: TGTGCCAGTAGTATGTACGGTAACCGCCGCCCAGATACGCAGTATTTT. Translated: CASSMYGNRRPDTQYF.

Ten or more counts support this clonotype. V and J are TRBV3-1 and TRBJ2-7; TRBD1 matches at 9 bases. Germline lookup yields CDR1 LGHDT and CDR2 YNNKEL (reference sequence). The CDR3 has 15 residues. The J segment lost 3 bases and the V segment lost 3 bases, leaving 6 bases of the junction unmatched. Written as DNA, the CDR3 is TGTGCCAGCAGCCAGGGGACAGGGAACTTCTACGAGCAGTACTTC. As protein: CASSQGTGNFYEQYF.

The CDR3 nucleotides are TGTGCCACCAGTGAGAGGGCGCCGAATCAGCCCCAGCATTTT. Protein product: CATSERAPNQPQHF. V is TRBV24-1 and J is TRBJ1-5, with D unclear. Trimming removed 4 bases at V and 4 bases at J, with 10 bases between. Per germline, CDR1 KGHDR and CDR2 SFDVKD. The CDR3 runs 14 residues.

Only a few counts were recorded for this clonotype. This chain connects TRBV5-1 to TRBJ2-3; D possibly corresponds to TRBD2 (5 bases). The J call is in doubt because the DNA end fits TRBJ2-7 better. CDR3 length equals 13 residues. The germline V gene has CDR1 SGHRS and CDR2 YFSETQ. CDR3 protein: CASSLEGAPEQYF. CDR3 sequence (DNA): TGCGCCAGCAGCTTGGAGGGAGCCCCCGAGCAGTACTTC.

This clonotype has just a few counts. The rearrangement joins TRBV11-3 to TRBJ1-1; maybe TRBD1 (6 bases). Germline CDR1 is SGHNT and CDR2 is YENEEA. The V end lost 3 bases, the J end lost 3 bases, and 14 bases lay between the germline ends. The CDR3 has 15 residues. The DNA for the CDR3 is TGTGCCAGCAGCTTCAAGGCAGGGGAATACACTGAAGCTTTCTTT. This codes for CASSFKAGEYTEAFF.

Of note for this clonotype: A single base is all that separates this from a far larger clone, so a read error is likely. The chain recombines TRBV28 with TRBJ1-2, with D possibly TRBD1 on 5 matching bases. The CDR3 consists of 13 residues. The germline V gene encodes CDR1 MDHEN and CDR2 SYDVKM. The germline V and J ends were trimmed by 4 bases and 7 bases, with 13 bases remaining between them. CDR3 in DNA: TGTGCCAGCAGTTCGACCGGGGCAGCTGGCTACACCTTC. It translates to CASSSTGAAGYTF.